This T cell receptor beta chain emerged from a study of T cell repertoires in cytomegalovirus infection. The wider study: Indications of both CMV infection and matching HLA type were provided by public TCR beta signatures.

TCRdb called the reads again in MiXCR, with one record for every CDR3 protein. Of about 830,000 distinct CDR3 sequences listed, about 31% are singletons. This clonotype was seen many times. What it binds is not known. Whole-study results and caveats: The ex vivo response showed dominance by HLA-C-restricted CMV-specific TCR beta clonotypes.

The CDR3 runs 14 residues. V was pared by 5 bases and J by 4 bases, with 6 bases of the junction left unmatched. The gene calls are TRBV12-3 or TRBV12-4 and TRBJ2-7; 9 nucleotides match TRBD2. Sequencing was performed on cultured CD8+ T cells from PBMCs, taken from culture after CMV antigen stimulation. This receptor was identified in a human donor in good health (CMV status not recorded). Some clones in this sample may be carry-over from other donors' samples. CDR3 nucleotides: TGTGCCAGCAGTCCGGGACTAGCAGGGTACGAGCAGTACTTC. Its translation is CASSPGLAGYEQYF.